The clone carrying this T cell receptor beta chain was observed at least ten times. Antigen specificity is unknown. Relative to the germline gene, one junction end is altered; a read error may explain this. Unique molecular identifiers were added to individual cDNA molecules. TCRdb reprocessed the 5' RACE reads via MiXCR and lists one record per CDR3 protein. The repertoire consists of more than 90,000 distinct CDR3 sequences, with approximately 10% occurring once and the leading ten covering around 5.4%. The data derive from a study of early T cells in non-severe SARS-CoV-2 infection. About the study: The study sequenced bulk RNA from unsorted whole blood, with chains unpaired.

Findings and limits, study-wide: Sequences matched to VDJdb favored anti-spike CD8 responses, while private and CD4 specificities were missed.

CDR1 and CDR2 from the germline V gene are SNHLY and FYNNEI. This CDR3 contains 13 residues. The J gene is TRBJ1-2, the V gene TRBV2; a possible D gene is TRBD1 (5 bases). Specimen: whole blood. The clonotype was recovered from an adult who was a healthcare worker with PCR-confirmed SARS-CoV-2 infection or an uninfected control (not recorded which). The CDR3 loop is CVSRSGGGNGYTF. CDR3 nucleotides: TGTGTCAGCAGGTCCGGGGGAGGGAATGGCTACACCTTC.